This is a list of T cell receptor beta chains from one sample in a study of cytomegalovirus exposure and HLA in healthy donors. Assay used: immunoSEQ multiplex PCR; TCRdb lists only in-frame clones, some missing. This table holds approximately 170,000 clones, roughly 87% found once. Sequencing used PBMCs. The source is a man aged 50 to 60 in good health and CMV-seropositive. CDR3s include the opening cysteine and the closing phenylalanine or tryptophan. D genes are given only for firm matches. For some rows the clone size is stated as once, few or many, or as a class when expanded; others skip it.

d_call: TRBD1
j_call: TRBJ2-7
v_call: TRBV27
clone_size: NA
cdr3_aa: CASSPGTGNYEQYF
cdr3_nt: TGTGCCAGCAGTCCCGGGACAGGGAATTACGAGCAGTACTTC

d_call: NA
j_call: TRBJ1-1
v_call: TRBV5-1
clone_size: NA
cdr3_aa: CASSTTRDTEAFF
cdr3_nt: TGCGCCAGCAGCACGACCAGGGACACTGAAGCTTTCTTT

d_call: NA
j_call: TRBJ1-1
v_call: TRBV7-9
clone_size: NA
cdr3_aa: CASIDRGNTEAFF
cdr3_nt: TGTGCCAGCATCGATAGGGGGAACACTGAAGCTTTCTTT

d_call: NA
j_call: TRBJ2-7
v_call: TRBV13
clone_size: NA
cdr3_aa: CASSLRAGDEQYF
cdr3_nt: TGTGCCAGCAGCTTACGAGCGGGTGATGAGCAGTACTTC

d_call: NA
j_call: TRBJ2-3
v_call: TRBV27
clone_size: NA
cdr3_aa: CASSLYNTDTQYF
cdr3_nt: TGTGCCAGCAGTTTATACAACACAGATACGCAGTATTTT

d_call: NA
j_call: TRBJ2-7
v_call: TRBV28
clone_size: NA
cdr3_aa: CASSPSLGSGYYEQYF
cdr3_nt: TGTGCCAGCAGTCCATCCTTGGGTAGCGGATACTACGAGCAGTACTTC

d_call: TRBD1
j_call: TRBJ1-4
v_call: TRBV7-9
clone_size: NA
cdr3_aa: CASSLVQGGDEKLFF
cdr3_nt: TGTGCCAGCAGCTTAGTACAGGGGGGAGATGAAAAACTGTTTTTT

d_call: NA
j_call: TRBJ1-5
v_call: TRBV5-8
clone_size: NA
cdr3_aa: CASSVPGTYNQPQHF
cdr3_nt: TGTGCCAGCAGCGTGCCCGGGACTTACAATCAGCCCCAGCATTTT

d_call: NA
j_call: TRBJ1-1
v_call: TRBV30
clone_size: NA
cdr3_aa: CAWSAPRGLGTEAFF
cdr3_nt: TGTGCCTGGAGTGCCCCCAGGGGCCTCGGCACTGAAGCTTTCTTT

d_call: TRBD1
j_call: TRBJ1-5
v_call: TRBV4-2
clone_size: few
cdr3_aa: CASSQDPTGREPQHF
cdr3_nt: TGTGCCAGCAGCCAAGATCCGACAGGGCGCGAGCCCCAGCATTTT

d_call: NA
j_call: TRBJ1-5
v_call: TRBV6-1
clone_size: NA
cdr3_aa: CASTELSNQPQHF
cdr3_nt: TGTGCCAGCACAGAACTAAGCAATCAGCCCCAGCATTTT

d_call: TRBD2
j_call: TRBJ2-1
v_call: TRBV15
clone_size: NA
cdr3_aa: CATTSTGGASNEQFF
cdr3_nt: TGTGCCACCACTTCTACCGGGGGGGCCTCCAATGAGCAGTTCTTC

d_call: TRBD1
j_call: TRBJ1-2
v_call: TRBV28
clone_size: NA
cdr3_aa: CASQGQPNYGYTF
cdr3_nt: TGTGCCAGCCAGGGACAGCCCAACTATGGCTACACCTTC

d_call: NA
j_call: TRBJ2-5
v_call: TRBV14
clone_size: NA
cdr3_aa: CASSREMGQTQYF
cdr3_nt: TGTGCCAGCAGCCGGGAGATGGGCCAGACCCAGTACTTC

d_call: NA
j_call: TRBJ2-2
v_call: TRBV7-6
clone_size: NA
cdr3_aa: CASSLSGTSNTGELFF
cdr3_nt: TGTGCCAGCAGCTTATCCGGGACATCTAACACCGGGGAGCTGTTTTTT

d_call: TRBD1
j_call: TRBJ2-7
v_call: TRBV28
clone_size: NA
cdr3_aa: CASRSQGAYEQYF
cdr3_nt: TGTGCCAGCAGATCCCAGGGGGCTTACGAGCAGTACTTC

d_call: NA
j_call: TRBJ2-5
v_call: TRBV14
clone_size: NA
cdr3_aa: CATLFTRCSRRVQETQYF
cdr3_nt: TGTGCCACCCTGTTCACCCGTTGTAGCAGGCGGGTCCAAGAGACCCAGTACTTC

d_call: NA
j_call: TRBJ2-3
v_call: TRBV7-3
clone_size: once
cdr3_aa: CASSLYMDTQYF
cdr3_nt: TGTGCCAGCAGCTTGTACATGGATACGCAGTATTTT

d_call: TRBD1
j_call: TRBJ1-3
v_call: TRBV6-6
clone_size: NA
cdr3_aa: CASSLQGVDGNTIYF
cdr3_nt: TGTGCCAGCAGCCTACAGGGGGTAGATGGAAACACCATATATTTT

d_call: TRBD2
j_call: TRBJ2-1
v_call: TRBV5-4
clone_size: NA
cdr3_aa: CASSPSGRVVSEQFF
cdr3_nt: TGTGCCAGCAGTCCGAGCGGGAGGGTGGTCAGTGAGCAGTTCTTC

d_call: NA
j_call: TRBJ1-1
v_call: TRBV5-6
clone_size: NA
cdr3_aa: CASSLAGMNTEAFF
cdr3_nt: TGTGCCAGCAGCTTGGCAGGGATGAACACTGAAGCTTTCTTT

d_call: TRBD1
j_call: TRBJ1-4
v_call: TRBV4-2
clone_size: NA
cdr3_aa: CASSQDLNVDRGRDEKLFF
cdr3_nt: TGTGCCAGCAGCCAAGATTTAAATGTGGACAGGGGGCGCGATGAAAAACTGTTTTTT

d_call: TRBD2
j_call: TRBJ2-3
v_call: TRBV5-4
clone_size: NA
cdr3_aa: CASSGRLAGSTDTQYF
cdr3_nt: TGTGCCAGCAGCGGACGACTAGCGGGGAGCACAGATACGCAGTATTTT

d_call: TRBD2
j_call: TRBJ2-3
v_call: TRBV6-1
clone_size: NA
cdr3_aa: CASSKGLAGGADTQYF
cdr3_nt: TGTGCCAGCAGTAAAGGACTAGCGGGAGGGGCAGATACGCAGTATTTT

d_call: NA
j_call: TRBJ2-1
v_call: TRBV7-8
clone_size: NA
cdr3_aa: CASSLERFRTNVWDEQFF
cdr3_nt: TGTGCCAGCAGCTTAGAGAGGTTTCGGACAAATGTCTGGGATGAGCAGTTCTTC

d_call: TRBD1
j_call: TRBJ2-7
v_call: TRBV7-2
clone_size: NA
cdr3_aa: CASSLPGQGFPRDEQYF
cdr3_nt: TGTGCCAGCAGCCTACCGGGACAGGGCTTCCCTCGGGACGAGCAGTACTTC

d_call: TRBD2
j_call: TRBJ2-5
v_call: TRBV6-5
clone_size: few
cdr3_aa: CASSKTSGGQETQYF
cdr3_nt: TGTGCCAGCAGCAAGACTAGCGGCGGGCAAGAGACCCAGTACTTC

d_call: NA
j_call: TRBJ2-3
v_call: TRBV9
clone_size: NA
cdr3_aa: CASSVAPGIDTQYF
cdr3_nt: TGTGCCAGCAGCGTAGCTCCGGGAATAGATACGCAGTATTTT

d_call: TRBD2
j_call: TRBJ2-7
v_call: TRBV7-8
clone_size: NA
cdr3_aa: CASSSSGGYEQYF
cdr3_nt: TGTGCCAGCAGCTCTAGCGGGGGCTACGAGCAGTACTTC

d_call: NA
j_call: TRBJ2-7
v_call: TRBV27
clone_size: NA
cdr3_aa: CASRSTGTPAYEQYF
cdr3_nt: TGTGCCAGCAGGAGTACCGGGACTCCCGCCTACGAGCAGTACTTC

d_call: NA
j_call: TRBJ1-5
v_call: TRBV30
clone_size: few
cdr3_aa: CAWSSERNQPQHF
cdr3_nt: TGTGCCTGGAGTTCCGAGCGCAATCAGCCCCAGCATTTT

d_call: TRBD2
j_call: TRBJ2-1
v_call: TRBV28
clone_size: once
cdr3_aa: CASTVTSGGGYNEQFF
cdr3_nt: TGTGCCAGCACGGTGACTAGCGGGGGGGGATACAATGAGCAGTTCTTC

d_call: TRBD2
j_call: TRBJ2-3
v_call: TRBV30
clone_size: NA
cdr3_aa: CAWERGEYTDTQYF
cdr3_nt: TGTGCCTGGGAGCGGGGGGAATACACAGATACGCAGTATTTT

d_call: TRBD2
j_call: TRBJ2-7
v_call: TRBV6-1
clone_size: NA
cdr3_aa: CASIQLADSYEQYF
cdr3_nt: TGTGCCAGCATACAACTAGCGGATTCCTACGAGCAGTACTTC

d_call: NA
j_call: TRBJ2-7
v_call: TRBV9
clone_size: NA
cdr3_aa: CASSVRPDFDEQYF
cdr3_nt: TGTGCCAGCAGCGTGAGGCCGGATTTCGACGAGCAGTACTTC

d_call: TRBD1
j_call: TRBJ1-3
v_call: TRBV5-5
clone_size: NA
cdr3_aa: CASSPGTASGNTIYF
cdr3_nt: TGTGCCAGCAGCCCAGGGACAGCCTCTGGAAACACCATATATTTT

d_call: NA
j_call: TRBJ1-2
v_call: TRBV30
clone_size: NA
cdr3_aa: CAWSVWGGDGYTF
cdr3_nt: TGTGCCTGGAGTGTATGGGGCGGCGATGGCTACACCTTC

d_call: NA
j_call: TRBJ2-1
v_call: TRBV7-9
clone_size: NA
cdr3_aa: CASSPTRGNEQFF
cdr3_nt: TGTGCCAGCAGCCCTACCAGGGGCAATGAGCAGTTCTTC

d_call: TRBD2
j_call: TRBJ2-7
v_call: TRBV11-2
clone_size: NA
cdr3_aa: CASSLDLAGTYEQYF
cdr3_nt: TGTGCCAGCAGCTTAGATCTAGCGGGGACCTACGAGCAGTACTTC

d_call: TRBD2
j_call: TRBJ2-1
v_call: TRBV19
clone_size: NA
cdr3_aa: CASKGGGGRLLNEQFF
cdr3_nt: TGTGCCAGTAAGGGCGGGGGGGGACGCTTGCTCAATGAGCAGTTCTTC

d_call: TRBD1
j_call: TRBJ1-5
v_call: TRBV28
clone_size: NA
cdr3_aa: CATPLEQGAGQPQHF
cdr3_nt: TGTGCCACCCCTCTCGAACAGGGGGCGGGTCAGCCCCAGCATTTT

d_call: TRBD2
j_call: TRBJ2-7
v_call: TRBV11-2
clone_size: NA
cdr3_aa: CASSHLSGLAASYEQYF
cdr3_nt: TGTGCCAGTAGCCACCTGAGTGGGCTAGCGGCCTCCTACGAGCAGTACTTC

d_call: TRBD1
j_call: TRBJ2-7
v_call: TRBV19
clone_size: NA
cdr3_aa: CASSPTGGTPYEQYF
cdr3_nt: TGTGCCAGTAGTCCGACAGGGGGGACCCCTTACGAGCAGTACTTC

d_call: TRBD1
j_call: TRBJ2-7
v_call: TRBV7-9
clone_size: NA
cdr3_aa: CASSAPEGATTYEQYF
cdr3_nt: TGTGCCAGCAGCGCCCCCGAGGGGGCTACGACCTACGAGCAGTACTTC

d_call: TRBD1
j_call: TRBJ1-6
v_call: TRBV4-3
clone_size: NA
cdr3_aa: CASSRQTGILSPLHF
cdr3_nt: TGCGCCAGCAGCCGGCAGACAGGGATATTATCACCCCTCCACTTT

d_call: TRBD2
j_call: TRBJ2-1
v_call: TRBV10-3
clone_size: few
cdr3_aa: CAITTGTSGSSNEQFF
cdr3_nt: TGTGCCATCACGACGGGGACTAGCGGGAGCAGCAATGAGCAGTTCTTC

d_call: NA
j_call: TRBJ2-2
v_call: TRBV21-1
clone_size: NA
cdr3_aa: CASSKWRVRTPNTGELFF
cdr3_nt: TGTGCCAGCAGCAAATGGAGGGTCAGGACACCTAACACCGGGGAGCTGTTTTTT

d_call: TRBD1
j_call: TRBJ1-2
v_call: TRBV27
clone_size: NA
cdr3_aa: CASSLNDRGSYGYTF
cdr3_nt: TGTGCCAGCAGTTTAAATGACAGGGGGAGCTATGGCTACACCTTC

d_call: NA
j_call: TRBJ2-7
v_call: TRBV9
clone_size: NA
cdr3_aa: CASSTPGVEQYF
cdr3_nt: TGTGCCAGCAGCACCCCCGGGGTAGAGCAGTACTTC

d_call: TRBD1
j_call: TRBJ2-7
v_call: TRBV14
clone_size: NA
cdr3_aa: CASRQTGGSYEQYF
cdr3_nt: TGTGCCAGCAGACAAACAGGGGGCTCCTACGAGCAGTACTTC

d_call: TRBD1
j_call: TRBJ1-6
v_call: TRBV30
clone_size: NA
cdr3_aa: CAWSVMGDRGNSPLHF
cdr3_nt: TGTGCCTGGAGTGTAATGGGGGACAGGGGCAATTCACCCCTCCACTTT

d_call: TRBD1
j_call: TRBJ1-1
v_call: TRBV7-3
clone_size: once
cdr3_aa: CASSPYGTDTEAFF
cdr3_nt: TGTGCCAGCAGCCCCTACGGGACAGACACTGAAGCTTTCTTT